This T cell receptor (beta chain) was recorded in a study of molecular identifiers for immune sequencing clone quantification. General study findings and limits: Clones exceeding 20 RNA copies carried over 99% of effector molecules but under 1% of naive-cell molecules.

This clonotype has a count of ten or more. Its antigen is as yet unknown. MiXCR, run by TCRdb on the PCR reads, gives a single entry per CDR3 protein. The table has about 640,000 distinct CDR3 sequences, approximately 20% seen once. Germline V CDR1 and CDR2: SEHNR, FQNEAQ (reference sequence). Unmatched junction bases numbered 7, after V lost 3 bases and J lost 3 bases. This CDR3 has 15 amino acids. Sequenced sample: naive CD8+ T cells from blood, with Jurkat cell RNA spiked in. Described subset: FACS-sorted CD8+CD4-CCR7+CD45RA+ naive T cells. The gene calls are TRBV7-9 and TRBJ2-7; TRBD1 matches at 8 bases. The clonotype comes from a human donor in good health. Some libraries in this study had Jurkat cell RNA spiked in. CDR3 sequence: CASSFSQGAHYEQYF. The CDR3, as DNA: TGTGCCAGCAGCTTTAGCCAGGGGGCGCACTACGAGCAGTACTTC. The full variable domain, in which reference TRBV7-9 and TRBJ2-7 provide the parts outside the CDR3, is DTGVSQNPRHKITKRGQNVTFRCDPISEHNRLYWYRQTLGQGPEFLTYFQNEAQLEKSRLLSDRFSAERPKGSFSTLEIQRTEQGDSAMYLCASSFSQGAHYEQYFGPGTRLTVT.